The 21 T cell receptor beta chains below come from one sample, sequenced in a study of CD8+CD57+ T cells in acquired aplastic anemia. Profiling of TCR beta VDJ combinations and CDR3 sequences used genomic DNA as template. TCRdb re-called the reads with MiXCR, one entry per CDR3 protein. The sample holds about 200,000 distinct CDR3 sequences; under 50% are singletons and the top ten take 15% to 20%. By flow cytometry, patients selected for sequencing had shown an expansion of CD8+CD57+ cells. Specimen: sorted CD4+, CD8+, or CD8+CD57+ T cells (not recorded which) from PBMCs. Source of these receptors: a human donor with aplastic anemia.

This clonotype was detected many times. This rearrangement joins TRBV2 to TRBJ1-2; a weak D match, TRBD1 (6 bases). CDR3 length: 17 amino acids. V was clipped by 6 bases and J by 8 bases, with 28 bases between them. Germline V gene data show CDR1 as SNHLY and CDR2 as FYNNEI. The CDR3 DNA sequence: TGTGCCAGCAGCCAATTCGCGGGTCGGTACAGGGAGGGAGGCTACACCTTC. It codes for CASSQFAGRYREGGYTF.

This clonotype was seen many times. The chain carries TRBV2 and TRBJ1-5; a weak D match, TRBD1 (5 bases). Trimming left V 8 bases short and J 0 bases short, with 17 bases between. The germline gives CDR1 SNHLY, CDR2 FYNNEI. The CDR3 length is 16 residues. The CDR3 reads CASRDLTVDSNQPQHF. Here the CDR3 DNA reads TGTGCCAGCCGAGATCTGACAGTCGATAGCAATCAGCCCCAGCATTTT.

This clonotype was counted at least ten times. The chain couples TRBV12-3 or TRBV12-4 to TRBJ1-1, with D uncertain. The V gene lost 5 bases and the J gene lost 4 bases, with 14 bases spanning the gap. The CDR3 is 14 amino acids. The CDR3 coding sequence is TGTGCCAGCAGTCCCGACGGGGTAGGCACTGAAGCTTTCTTT. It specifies CASSPDGVGTEAFF.

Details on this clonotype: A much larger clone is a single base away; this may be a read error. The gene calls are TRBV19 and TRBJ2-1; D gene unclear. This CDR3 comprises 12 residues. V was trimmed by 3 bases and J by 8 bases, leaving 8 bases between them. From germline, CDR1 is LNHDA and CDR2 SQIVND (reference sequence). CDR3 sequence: CASSMDNDEQFF. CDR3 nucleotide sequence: TGTGCCAGTAGTATGGATAACGATGAGCAGTTCTTC.

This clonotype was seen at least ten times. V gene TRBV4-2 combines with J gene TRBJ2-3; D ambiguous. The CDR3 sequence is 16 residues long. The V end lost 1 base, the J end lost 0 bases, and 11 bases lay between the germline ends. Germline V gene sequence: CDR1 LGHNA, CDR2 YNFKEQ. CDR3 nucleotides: TGTGCCAGCAGCCAAGTAGGCTCAACTAGCACAGATACGCAGTATTTT. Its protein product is CASSQVGSTSTDTQYF.

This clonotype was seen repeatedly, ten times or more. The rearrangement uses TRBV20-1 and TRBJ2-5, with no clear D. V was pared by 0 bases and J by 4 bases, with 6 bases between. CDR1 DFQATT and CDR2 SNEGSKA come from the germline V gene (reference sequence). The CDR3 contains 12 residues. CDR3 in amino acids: CSARDNGETQYF. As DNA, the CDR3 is TGCAGTGCTAGAGATAACGGAGAGACCCAGTACTTC.

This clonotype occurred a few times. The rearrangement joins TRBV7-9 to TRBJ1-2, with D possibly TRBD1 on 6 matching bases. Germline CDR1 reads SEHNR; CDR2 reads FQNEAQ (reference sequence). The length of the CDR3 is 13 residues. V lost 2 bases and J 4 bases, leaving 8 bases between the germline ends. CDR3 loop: CASSLQGPYGYTF. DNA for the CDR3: TGTGCCAGCAGCTTACAGGGGCCCTATGGCTACACCTTC. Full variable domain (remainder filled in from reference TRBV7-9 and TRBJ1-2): DTGVSQNPRHKITKRGQNVTFRCDPISEHNRLYWYRQTLGQGPEFLTYFQNEAQLEKSRLLSDRFSAERPKGSFSTLEIQRTEQGDSAMYLCASSLQGPYGYTFGSGTRLTVV.

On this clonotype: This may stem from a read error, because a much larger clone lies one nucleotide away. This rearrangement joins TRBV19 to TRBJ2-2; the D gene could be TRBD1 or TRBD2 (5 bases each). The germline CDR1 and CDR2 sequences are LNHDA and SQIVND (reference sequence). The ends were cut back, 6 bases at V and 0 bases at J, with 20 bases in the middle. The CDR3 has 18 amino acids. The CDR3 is CASSERTWRTSNTGELFF. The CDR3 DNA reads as TGTGCCAGTAGCGAAAGGACATGGAGGACCTCGAACACCGGGGAGCTGTTTTTT.

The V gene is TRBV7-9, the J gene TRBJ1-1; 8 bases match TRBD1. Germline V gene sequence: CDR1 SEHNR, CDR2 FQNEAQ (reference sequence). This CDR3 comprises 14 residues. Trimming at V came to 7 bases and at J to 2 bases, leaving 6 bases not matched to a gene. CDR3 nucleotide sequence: TGTGCCAGCACGGGCGACAGGGGAAACACTGAAGCTTTCTTT. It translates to CASTGDRGNTEAFF. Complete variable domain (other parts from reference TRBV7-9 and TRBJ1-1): DTGVSQNPRHKITKRGQNVTFRCDPISEHNRLYWYRQTLGQGPEFLTYFQNEAQLEKSRLLSDRFSAERPKGSFSTLEIQRTEQGDSAMYLCASTGDRGNTEAFFGQGTRLTVV.

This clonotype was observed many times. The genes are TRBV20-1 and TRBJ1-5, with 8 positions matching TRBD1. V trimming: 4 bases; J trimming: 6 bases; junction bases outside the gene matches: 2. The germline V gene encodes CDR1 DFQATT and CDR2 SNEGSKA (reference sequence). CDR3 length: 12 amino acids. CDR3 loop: CSATGQGQPQHF. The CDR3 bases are TGCAGTGCTACTGGACAGGGTCAGCCCCAGCATTTT.

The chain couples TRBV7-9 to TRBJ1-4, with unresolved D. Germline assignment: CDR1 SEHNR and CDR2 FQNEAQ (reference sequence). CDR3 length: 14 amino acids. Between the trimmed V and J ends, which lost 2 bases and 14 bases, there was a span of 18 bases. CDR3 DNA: TGTGCCAGCAGCTTATCTCTGACCGACACTAGCCTGTTTTTT. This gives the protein CASSLSLTDTSLFF.

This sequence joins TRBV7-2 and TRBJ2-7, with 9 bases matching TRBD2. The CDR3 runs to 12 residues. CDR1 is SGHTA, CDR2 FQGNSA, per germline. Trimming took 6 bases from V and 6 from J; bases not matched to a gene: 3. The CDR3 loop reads CASSKLAGEQYF. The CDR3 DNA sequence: TGTGCCAGCAGTAAACTAGCGGGCGAGCAGTACTTC.

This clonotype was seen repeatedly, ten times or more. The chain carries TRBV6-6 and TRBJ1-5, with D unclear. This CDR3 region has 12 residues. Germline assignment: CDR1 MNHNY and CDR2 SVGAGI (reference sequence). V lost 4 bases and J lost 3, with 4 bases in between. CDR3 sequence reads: CASSFPNQPQHF. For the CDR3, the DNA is TGTGCCAGCAGTTTCCCCAATCAGCCCCAGCATTTT.

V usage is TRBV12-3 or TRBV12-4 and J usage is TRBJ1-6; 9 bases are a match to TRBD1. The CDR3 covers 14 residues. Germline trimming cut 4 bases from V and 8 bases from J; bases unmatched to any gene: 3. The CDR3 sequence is CASSWDRVDSPLHF. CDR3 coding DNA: TGTGCCAGCAGTTGGGACAGGGTGGATTCACCCCTCCACTTT.

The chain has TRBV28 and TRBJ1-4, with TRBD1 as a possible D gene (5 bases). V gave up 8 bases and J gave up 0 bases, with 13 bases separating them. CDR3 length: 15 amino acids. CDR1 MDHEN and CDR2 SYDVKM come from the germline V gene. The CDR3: CASGPPGATNEKLFF. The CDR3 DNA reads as TGTGCCAGCGGGCCCCCGGGGGCAACTAATGAAAAACTGTTTTTT.

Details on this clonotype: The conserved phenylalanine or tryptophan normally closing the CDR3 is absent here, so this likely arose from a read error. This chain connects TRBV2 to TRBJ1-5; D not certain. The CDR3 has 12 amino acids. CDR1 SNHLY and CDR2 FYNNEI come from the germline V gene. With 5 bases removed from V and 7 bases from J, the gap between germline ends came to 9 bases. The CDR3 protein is CASSLIEQPQHL. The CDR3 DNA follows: TGTGCCAGCAGTTTAATCGAACAGCCCCAGCATCTT.

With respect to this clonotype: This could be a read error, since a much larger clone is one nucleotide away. The CDR3, as DNA: TGTGCCAGCAGCGACGCAGAGATCCGGCCCTACGAGCAGTACTTC. Translating gives CASSDAEIRPYEQYF. The chain joins TRBV6-1 to TRBJ2-7; D not resolved. CDR3 length: 15 residues. Trimming removed 6 bases at V and 2 bases at J, with 17 bases between. CDR1 is MNHNS, CDR2 SASEGT, per germline.

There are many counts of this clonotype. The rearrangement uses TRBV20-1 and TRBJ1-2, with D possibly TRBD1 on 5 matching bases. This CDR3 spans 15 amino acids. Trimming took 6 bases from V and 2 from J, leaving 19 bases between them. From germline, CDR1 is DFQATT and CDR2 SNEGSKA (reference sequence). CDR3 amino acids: CSALYPPQGNYGYTF. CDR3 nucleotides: TGCAGTGCACTATACCCCCCCCAGGGCAACTATGGCTACACCTTC.

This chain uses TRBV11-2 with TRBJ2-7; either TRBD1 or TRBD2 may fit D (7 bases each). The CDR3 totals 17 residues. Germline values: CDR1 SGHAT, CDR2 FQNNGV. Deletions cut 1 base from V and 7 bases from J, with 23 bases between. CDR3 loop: CASSLVLGGGASKEQYF. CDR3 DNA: TGTGCCAGCAGCTTAGTATTGGGAGGGGGCGCCTCGAAGGAGCAGTACTTC.

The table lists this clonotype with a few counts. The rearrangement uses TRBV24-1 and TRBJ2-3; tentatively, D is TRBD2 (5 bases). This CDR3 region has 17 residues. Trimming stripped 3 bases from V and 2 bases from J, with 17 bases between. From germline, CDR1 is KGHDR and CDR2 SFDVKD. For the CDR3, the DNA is TGTGCCACCAGTGATCCGAAAGCTATTCGGGACACAGATACGCAGTATTTT. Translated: CATSDPKAIRDTDTQYF.

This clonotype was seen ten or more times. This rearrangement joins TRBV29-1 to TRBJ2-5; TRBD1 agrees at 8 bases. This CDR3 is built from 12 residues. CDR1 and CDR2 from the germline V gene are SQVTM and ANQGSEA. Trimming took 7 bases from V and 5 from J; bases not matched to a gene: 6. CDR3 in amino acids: CSDKTGEETQYF. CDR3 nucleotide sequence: TGCAGCGACAAGACAGGGGAGGAGACCCAGTACTTC.